The clone carrying this TCR beta chain was seen just once. Its antigen is unknown. V trimming: 3 bases; J trimming: 7 bases; junction bases outside the gene matches: 9. CDR1 is MNHEY and CDR2 is SMNVEV in the germline V gene (reference sequence). The CDR3 spans 15 residues. Samples with a second dose at about 4 or about 12 weeks were pooled together. This record belongs to a study of T cell responses to AZD1222 COVID-19 vaccine. Study-level points and caveats: Spike-specific TCR breadth rose after two AZD1222 doses, and depth rose as well.

Some clones are missing from TCRdb's copy, which holds only in-frame ones; the method was immunoSEQ multiplex PCR. This table has tens of thousands of clones, about nine tenths appearing once. This sequence originates from an adult who received the AZD1222 COVID-19 vaccine. V gene TRBV27 combines with J gene TRBJ2-7, with TRBD2 identical over 10 bases. The sample was peripheral blood, taken 28 days after the second AZD1222 dose. CDR3 loop: CASSFLLAGLGEQYF. As DNA, the CDR3 is TGTGCCAGCAGTTTTCTACTAGCGGGATTAGGGGAGCAGTACTTC.